What follows are 24 T cell receptor beta chains derived from one specimen sequenced in a study of blood T cells in healthy people across ages. A second PCR, run for roughly 6 to 11 cycles, used a sample-barcoded 5' primer plus a J-beta primer mix. TCRdb used MiXCR to reprocess the 5' RACE reads, holding one entry per CDR3 protein. In the table there are 650,000 to 1,000,000 distinct CDR3 sequences, around 45% of which are singletons. Source material: blood. Receptors originate from a man aged 80 or over in good health.

This clonotype was recorded only once. A much larger clone differs from this one at a single base, so this may be a read error. The chain couples TRBV4-3 to TRBJ2-1, with D perhaps TRBD1 or TRBD2 (5 bases each). In germline, CDR1 is LGHNA, CDR2 YSLEER. The length of the CDR3 is 15 residues. The CDR3 spells CANSQDGTNGNEQFF. The DNA of the CDR3 is TGCGCCAACAGCCAAGATGGGACCAATGGGAATGAGCAGTTCTTC.

This chain links TRBV18 with TRBJ2-7; tentative D call: TRBD2 (6 bases). CDR1 and CDR2 from the germline V gene are KGHSH and LQKENI. V was shortened by 3 bases and J by 0 bases, with 9 bases between the two germline ends. This CDR3 is 14 amino acids long. CDR3 sequence: CASSPAGYSYEQYF. The CDR3 bases are TGTGCCAGCTCACCGGCGGGGTACTCCTACGAGCAGTACTTC. The full variable domain, its missing parts supplied by reference TRBV18 and TRBJ2-7, is NAGVMQNPRHLVRRRGQEARLRCSPMKGHSHVYWYRQLPEEGLKFMVYLQKENIIDESGMPKERFSAEFPKEGPSILRIQQVVRGDSAAYFCASSPAGYSYEQYFGPGTRLTVT.

The chain links TRBV3-1 to TRBJ2-5; D gene uncertain. CDR1 is LGHDT and CDR2 is YNNKEL in the germline V gene (reference sequence). Trimming removed 8 bases from V and 5 bases from J, with 18 bases in between. The CDR3 spans 14 residues. This CDR3 is CASQIYRDLETQYF. CDR3 nucleotide sequence: TGTGCCAGCCAAATCTACAGAGATCTCGAGACCCAGTACTTC.

This clonotype occurred a few times. The J gene is TRBJ2-4, the V gene TRBV10-3; no definite D call. CDR1 and CDR2 from the germline V gene are ENHRY and SYGVKD. This CDR3 comprises 15 residues. The ends were cut back, 0 bases at V and 5 bases at J, with 11 bases in the middle. CDR3 sequence: CAISESSRAENIQYF. Written as DNA, the CDR3 is TGTGCCATCAGTGAGTCGAGCCGGGCAGAAAACATTCAGTACTTC.

The V and J genes are TRBV3-1 and TRBJ2-7; TRBD2 agrees at 9 bases. The CDR3 length is 15 residues. Germline CDR1 reads LGHDT; CDR2 reads YNNKEL (reference sequence). V trimming: 1 base; J trimming: 2 bases; junction bases outside the gene matches: 3. CDR3 region: CASSQALAGPYEQYF. Here the CDR3 DNA reads TGTGCCAGCAGCCAAGCCCTAGCGGGACCCTACGAGCAGTACTTC.

The rearrangement links TRBV28 to TRBJ1-5, with TRBD1 as a possible D gene (6 bases). Trimming removed 6 bases from V and 4 bases from J, with 19 bases in between. The CDR3 extends over 16 amino acids. Per germline, CDR1 MDHEN and CDR2 SYDVKM. CDR3 protein: CASRPGYDRYNQPQHF. The DNA for the CDR3 is TGTGCCAGCAGACCTGGGTACGACAGGTATAATCAGCCCCAGCATTTT.

The V call is TRBV20-1, the J call TRBJ1-6; D gene unclear. V lost 6 bases to trimming and J lost 0 bases, with 6 bases between them. CDR3 length: 13 residues. The germline gives CDR1 DFQATT, CDR2 SNEGSKA (reference sequence). The CDR3 coding sequence is TGCAGTGCCGGAGGCTCCTATAATTCACCCCTCCACTTT. Encoded protein: CSAGGSYNSPLHF.

V gene TRBV18 combines with J gene TRBJ2-1; D unclear. Germline V gene lookup returns CDR1 KGHSH and CDR2 LQKENI. V was clipped by 2 bases and J by 8 bases, with 4 bases between them. This CDR3 spans 11 amino acids. CDR3 coding DNA: TGTGCCAGCTCACCATTCGATGAGCAGTTCTTC. Protein sequence: CASSPFDEQFF.

V gene TRBV10-3 combines with J gene TRBJ2-5; 9 nucleotides match TRBD1. There are 14 residues in the CDR3. Per germline, CDR1 ENHRY and CDR2 SYGVKD. V was pared by 2 bases and J by 4 bases, with 2 bases of the junction left unmatched. CDR3 sequence (DNA): TGTGCCATCAGTGAGGGGACAGGGACAGAGACCCAGTACTTC. This encodes CAISEGTGTETQYF.

The chain carries TRBV28 and TRBJ2-2; 7 bases line up with TRBD2. From germline, CDR1 is MDHEN and CDR2 SYDVKM. V was clipped by 2 bases and J by 5 bases; unmatched bases: 8. CDR3 size: 16 residues. Here the CDR3 reads CASSLLAGAGTGELFF. CDR3 DNA sequence: TGTGCCAGCAGTTTACTTGCGGGAGCGGGGACCGGGGAGCTGTTTTTT.

The chain uses TRBV7-3 and TRBJ2-1, with TRBD2 matching 9 bases. The germline CDR1 and CDR2 sequences are SGHTA and FQGTGA. CDR3 length: 14 residues. V gave up 2 bases and J gave up 14 bases; unmatched junction bases: 10. Here the CDR3 DNA reads TGTGCCAGCAGCTTAGAGTCCCAGCGGGAGGTAAAGTTCTTC. It encodes CASSLESQREVKFF.

The chain links TRBV7-9 to TRBJ2-3; 7 positions match TRBD2. The CDR3 extends over 16 amino acids. Germline CDR1 reads SEHNR; CDR2 reads FQNEAQ (reference sequence). V lost 5 bases, J lost 0 bases, and 8 bases stayed unmatched. CDR3 nucleotides: TGTGCCAGCAGCCCTTCAGCGGGATATAGCACAGATACGCAGTATTTT. Residues: CASSPSAGYSTDTQYF.

This clonotype turned up a few times. With a much larger clone just one base away, this may be a read error. The chain links TRBV7-8 to TRBJ2-1, with D perhaps matching TRBD2 (5 bases). The J call may be incorrect, as the DNA end agrees better with TRBJ2-7. Germline CDR1 SGHVS, CDR2 FQNEAQ. The CDR3 runs 14 residues. CDR3 sequence: CASSRGGSYNEQYF. For the CDR3, the DNA is TGTGCCAGCAGCCGGGGTGGGTCCTACAATGAGCAGTACTTC.

The chain couples TRBV6-2 or TRBV6-3 to TRBJ2-7; D might be TRBD2 (5 bases). The CDR3 covers 14 residues. Germline CDR1 and CDR2: MNHEY and SVGEGT. Trimming stripped 8 bases from V and 2 bases from J, with 16 bases between. The CDR3 sequence is CASPSLGETYEQYF. CDR3 DNA sequence: TGTGCCAGCCCTAGCCTCGGCGAGACCTACGAGCAGTACTTC.

V gene TRBV7-6 combines with J gene TRBJ2-7; D remains ambiguous. Germline V gene data show CDR1 as SGHVS and CDR2 as FNYEAQ. The CDR3 is 15 residues long. Trimming removed 1 base at V and 3 bases at J, with 13 bases between. CDR3 DNA sequence: TGTGCCAGCAGCTTAGGACACTCGGCAAACTACGAGCAGTACTTC. This translates into CASSLGHSANYEQYF.

This clonotype was observed at least ten times. The junction and the germline gene differ at one end; a read error may be behind it. The chain's CDR3 is CASSQQETQYF. For the CDR3, the DNA is TGTGCCAGCAGCCAACAAGAGACCCAGTACTTC. The chain recombines TRBV5-1 with TRBJ2-5; D is uncertain. Per the germline V gene, CDR1 is SGHRS and CDR2 is YFSETQ. The CDR3 has 11 residues.

The V call is TRBV7-2, the J call TRBJ1-3; 8 positions match TRBD1. CDR3 length: 15 amino acids. Germline V gene sequence: CDR1 SGHTA, CDR2 FQGNSA. The ends lost 5 bases at V and 5 bases at J; junction bases unmatched: 8. The CDR3 nucleotides read TGTGCCAGCAGCAGCGAGGACAGGGTTAGAAACACCATATATTTT. It specifies CASSSEDRVRNTIYF. The variable domain in full, with the rest retrieved from reference TRBV7-2 and TRBJ1-3, is GAGVSQSPSNKVTEKGKDVELRCDPISGHTALYWYRQSLGQGLEFLIYFQGNSAPDKSGLPSDRFSAERTGGSVSTLTIQRTQQEDSAVYLCASSSEDRVRNTIYFGEGSWLTVV.

This clonotype was found many times. The chain recombines TRBV9 with TRBJ2-1, with D possibly TRBD2 on 5 matching bases. CDR1 and CDR2 from the germline V gene are SGDLS and YYNGEE. The length of the CDR3 is 14 residues. The V end lost 3 bases, the J end lost 2 bases, and 9 bases lay between the germline ends. CDR3 residues: CASSAREPYNEQFF. The CDR3 DNA follows: TGTGCCAGCAGCGCCCGGGAACCCTACAATGAGCAGTTCTTC.

The J gene is TRBJ1-6, the V gene TRBV15, with TRBD1 matching 7 bases. This CDR3 is 14 amino acids long. J was trimmed by 10 bases and V by 4 bases; bases with no gene match: 7. Germline loops: CDR1 LNHNV, CDR2 YYDKDF (reference sequence). Written as DNA, the CDR3 is TGTGCCACCAGCACTCGACAGGGAAACTCACCCCTCCACTTT. Translation: CATSTRQGNSPLHF. The whole variable domain, remainder taken from reference TRBV15 and TRBJ1-6, is DAMVIQNPRYQVTQFGKPVTLSCSQTLNHNVMYWYQQKSSQAPKLLFHYYDKDFNNEADTPDNFQSRRPNTSFCFLDIRSPGLGDTAMYLCATSTRQGNSPLHFGNGTRLTVT.

The genes are TRBV11-2 and TRBJ2-3; a possible D gene is TRBD2 (6 bases). V was shortened by 0 bases and J by 6 bases, with 16 bases between the two germline ends. The V gene's germline CDR1 is SGHAT and CDR2 FQNNGV. The CDR3 is 16 residues long. CDR3 in DNA: TGTGCCAGCAGCTTAGAGGGCGGGACCACGCCGGATACGCAGTATTTT. Translating gives CASSLEGGTTPDTQYF.

In this sample, this clonotype turned up a few times. J is TRBJ2-1 and V is TRBV7-2, with 9 bases that match TRBD2. In germline, CDR1 is SGHTA, CDR2 FQGNSA. The CDR3 is made up of 20 amino acids. The ends lost 5 bases at V and 8 bases at J; junction bases unmatched: 25. This CDR3 reads CASSTGPAGGPRGFLDEQFF. In nucleotides, the CDR3 is TGTGCCAGCAGCACAGGCCCGGCGGGAGGGCCGAGGGGGTTTTTAGATGAGCAGTTCTTC.

This clonotype was counted between two and nine times. CDR3 residues: CSGGETSRGETQYF. The CDR3 DNA is TGCAGCGGGGGGGAGACTAGTCGTGGGGAGACCCAGTACTTC. The V gene is TRBV29-1, the J gene TRBJ2-5, with D tentatively TRBD2 (6 bases). Germline V CDR1 and CDR2: SQVTM, ANQGSEA. The CDR3 loop spans 14 amino acids. V was clipped by 7 bases and J by 5 bases, with 20 bases between them. The whole variable domain, filled in from reference TRBV29-1 and TRBJ2-5, reads SAVISQKPSRDICQRGTSLTIQCQVDSQVTMMFWYRQQPGQSLTLIATANQGSEATYESGFVIDKFPISRPNLTFSTLTVSNMSPEDSSIYLCSGGETSRGETQYFGPGTRLLVL.

The sample holds a few counts of this clonotype. V gene TRBV7-9 combines with J gene TRBJ2-5; either TRBD1 or TRBD2 may fit D (6 bases each). Germline V gene lookup returns CDR1 SEHNR and CDR2 FQNEAQ (reference sequence). The CDR3 loop spans 16 amino acids. Trimming shortened V by 3 bases and J by 2 bases, and 16 bases separated the two germline ends. As DNA, the CDR3 is TGTGCCAGCAGCTTGGGCGGGACACTACCTCAAGAGACCCAGTACTTC. Amino acid sequence: CASSLGGTLPQETQYF.

This rearrangement joins TRBV27 to TRBJ2-1; 11 bases agree with TRBD2. Germline V lookup: CDR1 MNHEY, CDR2 SMNVEV (reference sequence). The CDR3 loop spans 15 amino acids. The trim removed 5 bases at V and 10 bases at J, leaving 10 bases unmatched. The CDR3 reads CASSPGGLAVYEQFF. As DNA, the CDR3 is TGTGCCAGCAGTCCTGGGGGACTAGCGGTCTACGAGCAGTTCTTC.